The sequence of this T cell receptor (beta chain) was determined in a study of blood T cell repertoires in COVID-19. Study information: Donors in the United States, Italy and Spain gave samples during acute or convalescent COVID-19.

Those enrolled, adults aged about 18 to 89 years, came from roughly 23 US areas. Participants' own reports of clinical history determined their cohort assignment. The CDR3 runs to 15 residues. V was trimmed by 5 bases and J by 0 bases, leaving 8 bases between them. Germline V gene sequence: CDR1 SGHTA, CDR2 FQGNSA. Profiled with immunoSEQ multiplex PCR; TCRdb holds only in-frame clones, not every one. The sample records about 140,000 clones, roughly 86% being singletons. Sequenced sample: PBMCs or T cells enriched from blood (not recorded which). This chain joins TRBV7-2 and TRBJ2-6; D not certain. The sequence came from a woman aged 50 to 60 with acute COVID-19. CDR3 protein: CASSAHGSGANVLTF. Here the CDR3 DNA reads TGTGCCAGCAGCGCCCACGGCTCTGGGGCCAACGTCCTGACTTTC.